This TCR beta chain comes out of a study of blood T cell repertoires in COVID-19 (dated by TCRdb to between 2020 and 2021). Regarding the complete study: Samples from collaborators originated in the United States, Italy and Spain and spanned both the acute and convalescent phases of COVID-19. Subjects who had been exposed to COVID-19, were actively infected with it, or had recovered from it provided the deeply sampled blood TCRbeta repertoires that made up the dataset. The repertoires were made available in a free public database intended to serve as a resource for research on the immune response to SARS-CoV-2. The prospective study material was composed of cDNA or gDNA derived from T cells, B-cell-depleted T cells, or PBMCs. Nearly every sample came with metadata listing a de-identified subject ID, COVID-19 status, age in years and sex. Samples came from the ongoing ImmuneRACE study (first 160 participants) plus 1,254 subjects from 6 global collaborators. Where available, HLA class I and class II types were obtained from metadata supplied by the sample provider rather than from assay-based typing. The research as a whole found: How much clinical and demographic metadata was included differed by source and by participant, and the metadata was provided uncurated.

This clone appeared a few times. This receptor's antigen is unknown. No much larger clonotype is one base removed from it; base qualities were not supplied. The junction carries 15 bases between V and J, which are trimmed by 4 bases and 5 bases respectively. The CDR3, from cysteine to phenylalanine, totals 15 residues. Just CDR3 DNA is preserved here, 45 bases in frame from base 1. The CDR1 and CDR2 encoded by the germline V gene are MNHEY and SVGAGI. Each collaborating institution followed its own protocols to collect whole blood in K2EDTA tubes. For TCRbeta analysis, collaborators shipped samples in one of three forms: frozen whole blood, isolated PBMCs, or DNA extracted from either of those sample types. The immunoSEQ Assay, a bias-controlled multiplex PCR, was used to amplify TCRbeta CDR3 regions from genomic DNA. On the authors' methods: Nucleated cell counts per sample were estimated from amplification of reference gene primers within the assay. To quantify the absolute abundance of each unique TCRbeta CDR3 rearrangement, sequence reads were collapsed and filtered. Productive Simpson clonality was computed per sample as the square root of Simpson's diversity index over productive rearrangements. The table comes from immuneACCESS by way of TCRdb, which keeps in-frame sequences with V and J called. Part of the clones is missing from these tables; in studies checked, under half for an unresolved V gene and the rest for unknown reasons. The D gene and trimming were derived from the DNA, and the V and J assignments and clone size from that table. For this sample the table gives about 54,000 clones, of which over 75% were detected only once. Around 8.2% of the sample is in the top ten clones.

Sequenced sample: peripheral blood. The rearrangement combines TRBV6-5 with TRBJ1-3; TRBD1 could be the D gene, as 5 bases match. The receptor's source is a woman aged 40 to 49 with active COVID-19. The CDR3 protein: CASSFLGDPRNTIYF. The sequenced DNA is TGTGCCAGCAGTTTTCTAGGGGATCCTAGAAACACCATATATTTT.